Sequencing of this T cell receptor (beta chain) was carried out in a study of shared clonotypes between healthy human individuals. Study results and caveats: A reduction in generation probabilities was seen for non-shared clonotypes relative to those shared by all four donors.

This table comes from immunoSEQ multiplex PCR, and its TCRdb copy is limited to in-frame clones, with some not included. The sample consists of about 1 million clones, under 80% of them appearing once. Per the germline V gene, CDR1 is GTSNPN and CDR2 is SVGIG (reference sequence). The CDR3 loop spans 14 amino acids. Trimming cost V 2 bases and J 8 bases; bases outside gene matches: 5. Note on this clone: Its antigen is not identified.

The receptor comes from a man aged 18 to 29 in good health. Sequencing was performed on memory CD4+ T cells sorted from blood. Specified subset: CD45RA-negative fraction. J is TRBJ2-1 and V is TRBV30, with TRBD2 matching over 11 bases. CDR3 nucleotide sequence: TGTGCCTGGAGTCTAGCGGGAGGCACACATGAGCAGTTCTTC. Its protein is CAWSLAGGTHEQFF.